Reported below is one T cell receptor (beta chain). Its target is unknown. V was shortened by 2 bases and J by 4 bases, with 12 bases between the two germline ends. CDR1 and CDR2 from the germline V gene are SGHVS and FQNEAQ. CDR3 length equals 14 residues. Use of 60 Vbeta and 13 Jbeta primers characterized the PCR. Libraries were prepared by immunoSEQ multiplex PCR; TCRdb keeps only in-frame clonotypes and omits some of them. The sample spans 150,000 to 200,000 clones; the ten largest clones claim 0.65% to 0.75%. This specimen belongs to a study of cytomegalovirus exposure and HLA in healthy donors. Study-wide findings and caveats: The investigators catalogued 150 or so TCR beta chains as cytomegalovirus-associated.

This TCR came from a boy aged 5-17 years in good health and CMV-seronegative. V usage is TRBV7-8 and J usage is TRBJ2-7; D gene uncertain. The sequenced material came from PBMCs. CDR3 nucleotides: TGTGCCAGCAGCTTACCCCAGGTCCAGTACGAGCAGTACTTC. This translates into CASSLPQVQYEQYF.